This record covers a single TCR beta chain. The entry originates in a study of cytomegalovirus exposure and HLA in healthy donors. Both 60 Vbeta primers and 13 Jbeta primers went into the PCR. Libraries were prepared by immunoSEQ multiplex PCR; TCRdb keeps only in-frame clonotypes and omits some of them. The table has roughly 180,000 clones, about 85% seen once. CDR3 size: 16 residues. The ends lost 2 bases at V and 5 bases at J; junction bases unmatched: 7. CDR1 and CDR2 from the germline V gene are LGHNA and YSLEER. The receptor was derived from a woman aged 45-65 years in good health and CMV-seropositive. J is TRBJ2-7 and V is TRBV4-3, with 12 bases matching TRBD1. The specimen sequenced was PBMCs. Here the CDR3 reads CASSQMPGQGANEQYF. CDR3 nucleotide sequence: TGCGCCAGCAGCCAAATGCCGGGACAGGGGGCGAACGAGCAGTACTTC.